Listed below are T cell receptor beta chains from one sample, sequenced in a study of cytomegalovirus exposure and HLA in healthy donors. Clones were sequenced by immunoSEQ multiplex PCR, and TCRdb holds only the in-frame ones, with some missing. The sample holds tens of thousands of clones, 85% to 95% seen once. The source material was PBMCs. The receptor source for this set is a woman aged 18-35 years in good health and CMV-seropositive. CDR3s include the opening cysteine and the closing phenylalanine or tryptophan. The order of the fields is V gene, clone size, J gene, D gene, CDR3 DNA, CDR3 protein. The D gene is left open where the match is weak. Size is stated for part of the rows, as once, few or many counts, or as a class when the clone is expanded.

V gene: TRBV7-2
clone size: NA
J gene: TRBJ1-5
D gene: NA
CDR3 DNA: TGTGCCAGCAGCTTAGTTGGGGAAGGGGGCAATCAGCCCCAGCATTTT
CDR3 protein: CASSLVGEGGNQPQHF

V gene: TRBV9
clone size: NA
J gene: TRBJ2-5
D gene: NA
CDR3 DNA: TGTGCCAGCGGTAGAGGTTGGAGCCAAGAGACCCAGTACTTC
CDR3 protein: CASGRGWSQETQYF

V gene: TRBV6-5
clone size: NA
J gene: TRBJ2-7
D gene: TRBD2
CDR3 DNA: TGTGCCAGCAGCCCCTCCCGGGACTACAACGAGCAGTACTTC
CDR3 protein: CASSPSRDYNEQYF

V gene: TRBV7-9
clone size: NA
J gene: TRBJ2-7
D gene: NA
CDR3 DNA: TGTGCCAGCAGCCCTCTGCAGTACTTC
CDR3 protein: CASSPLQYF

V gene: TRBV25-1
clone size: NA
J gene: TRBJ1-4
D gene: TRBD1
CDR3 DNA: TGTGCCAGCAGTGTTCAAACAGGGGGAAAACTGTTTTTT
CDR3 protein: CASSVQTGGKLFF

V gene: TRBV28
clone size: NA
J gene: TRBJ2-7
D gene: NA
CDR3 DNA: TGTGCCAGCAGTTTCCCCGGACAGATGAGCTCCTACGAGCAGTACTTC
CDR3 protein: CASSFPGQMSSYEQYF

V gene: TRBV6-5
clone size: NA
J gene: TRBJ1-5
D gene: NA
CDR3 DNA: TGTGCCAGCAGTCCCAGGGATAGCAATCAGCCCCAGCATTTT
CDR3 protein: CASSPRDSNQPQHF

V gene: TRBV4-3
clone size: NA
J gene: TRBJ2-5
D gene: TRBD1
CDR3 DNA: TGCGCCAGCAGCCAAGATTGGGGACAGGGGGCGAGTGGGACCCAGTACTTC
CDR3 protein: CASSQDWGQGASGTQYF

V gene: TRBV27
clone size: NA
J gene: TRBJ1-2
D gene: TRBD1
CDR3 DNA: TGTGCCAGCAGGGGACAGGGGGCTGGCTACACCTTC
CDR3 protein: CASRGQGAGYTF

V gene: TRBV30
clone size: NA
J gene: TRBJ2-5
D gene: TRBD2
CDR3 DNA: TGTGCCTGGAGTGGACTAGCCGGGGAGACCCAGTACTTC
CDR3 protein: CAWSGLAGETQYF

V gene: TRBV11-2
clone size: NA
J gene: TRBJ2-1
D gene: TRBD2
CDR3 DNA: TGTGCCAGCAGCCTAGCGGGAGGGTACAATGAGCAGTTCTTC
CDR3 protein: CASSLAGGYNEQFF

V gene: TRBV19
clone size: NA
J gene: TRBJ2-7
D gene: NA
CDR3 DNA: TGTGCCAGTCGACCCCCGGGGTCGTCCTACGAGCAGTACTTC
CDR3 protein: CASRPPGSSYEQYF

V gene: TRBV5-1
clone size: NA
J gene: TRBJ2-5
D gene: TRBD2
CDR3 DNA: TGCGCCAGCAGCATGACTAGCGGGGGCCAAGAGACCCAGTACTTC
CDR3 protein: CASSMTSGGQETQYF

V gene: TRBV27
clone size: NA
J gene: TRBJ2-5
D gene: TRBD1
CDR3 DNA: TGTGCCAGCAGGCCAGACAGGGGGCGAGGGGAGACCCAGTACTTC
CDR3 protein: CASRPDRGRGETQYF

V gene: TRBV5-4
clone size: once
J gene: TRBJ2-5
D gene: TRBD2
CDR3 DNA: TGTGCCAGCAGCCGCGGGGGCGGGGGGGTTCCACGCCAAGAGACCCAGTACTTC
CDR3 protein: CASSRGGGGVPRQETQYF

V gene: TRBV5-1
clone size: NA
J gene: TRBJ2-5
D gene: TRBD2
CDR3 DNA: TGCGCCAGCAGCCAGGGACTAAGGGCAGAGACCCAGTACTTC
CDR3 protein: CASSQGLRAETQYF

V gene: TRBV5-4
clone size: NA
J gene: TRBJ2-7
D gene: NA
CDR3 DNA: TGTGCCAGCAGCTTGAGGCAGGGGCCAGGGGAGCAGTACTTC
CDR3 protein: CASSLRQGPGEQYF

V gene: TRBV27
clone size: NA
J gene: TRBJ1-3
D gene: NA
CDR3 DNA: TGTGCCAGCGCAAGGGGCGGCTTACTCTCTGGAAACACCATATATTTT
CDR3 protein: CASARGGLLSGNTIYF

V gene: TRBV9
clone size: once
J gene: TRBJ2-6
D gene: TRBD1
CDR3 DNA: TGTGCCAGCAGCGGCCACTGGACAGGCGGTGGGGCCAACGTCCTGACTTTC
CDR3 protein: CASSGHWTGGGANVLTF

V gene: TRBV18
clone size: NA
J gene: TRBJ2-1
D gene: TRBD2
CDR3 DNA: TGTGCCAGCTCACCAACTAGCGGGAGGGTTTACAATGAGCAGTTCTTC
CDR3 protein: CASSPTSGRVYNEQFF

V gene: TRBV7-9
clone size: NA
J gene: TRBJ2-4
D gene: NA
CDR3 DNA: TGTGCCAGCAGCTCCCAAGAGCCAAACATTCAGTACTTC
CDR3 protein: CASSSQEPNIQYF

V gene: TRBV6-5
clone size: NA
J gene: TRBJ2-3
D gene: TRBD2
CDR3 DNA: TGTGCCAGCAGAACGGGACTAGGAGGCACAGATACGCAGTATTTT
CDR3 protein: CASRTGLGGTDTQYF

V gene: TRBV4-2
clone size: NA
J gene: TRBJ2-7
D gene: NA
CDR3 DNA: TGTGCCAGCAGCCAAGATGGAGCTAGCAGTCAAAACCAGTACTTC
CDR3 protein: CASSQDGASSQNQYF

V gene: TRBV4-1
clone size: once
J gene: TRBJ1-2
D gene: TRBD1
CDR3 DNA: TGCGCCAGCAGCCAACGTGGACAGGGGATCTATGGCTACACCTTC
CDR3 protein: CASSQRGQGIYGYTF